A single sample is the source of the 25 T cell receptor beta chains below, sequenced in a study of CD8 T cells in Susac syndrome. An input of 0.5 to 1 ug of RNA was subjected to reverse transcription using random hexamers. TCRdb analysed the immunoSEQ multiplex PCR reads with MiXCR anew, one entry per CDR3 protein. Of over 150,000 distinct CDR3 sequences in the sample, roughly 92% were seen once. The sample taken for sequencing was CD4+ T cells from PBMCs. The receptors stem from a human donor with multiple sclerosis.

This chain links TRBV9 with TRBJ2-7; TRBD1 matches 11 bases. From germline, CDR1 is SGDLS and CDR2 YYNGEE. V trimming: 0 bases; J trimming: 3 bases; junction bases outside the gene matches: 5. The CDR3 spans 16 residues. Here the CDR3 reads CASSVGGTGGNYEQYF. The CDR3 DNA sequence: TGTGCCAGCAGCGTAGGAGGGACAGGGGGAAACTACGAGCAGTACTTC.

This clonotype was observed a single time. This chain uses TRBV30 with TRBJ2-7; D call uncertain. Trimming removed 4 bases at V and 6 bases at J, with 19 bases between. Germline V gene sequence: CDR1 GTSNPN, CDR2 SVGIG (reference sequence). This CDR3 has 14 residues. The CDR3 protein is CAWNDGRSVTEQYF. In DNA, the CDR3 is TGTGCCTGGAATGACGGACGATCCGTCACCGAGCAGTACTTC.

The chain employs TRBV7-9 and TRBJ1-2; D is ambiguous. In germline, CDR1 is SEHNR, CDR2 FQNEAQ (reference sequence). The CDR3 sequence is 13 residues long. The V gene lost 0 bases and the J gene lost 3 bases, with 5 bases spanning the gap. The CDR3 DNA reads TGTGCCAGCAGCTTAGCCGATTACTATGGCTACACCTTC. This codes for CASSLADYYGYTF.

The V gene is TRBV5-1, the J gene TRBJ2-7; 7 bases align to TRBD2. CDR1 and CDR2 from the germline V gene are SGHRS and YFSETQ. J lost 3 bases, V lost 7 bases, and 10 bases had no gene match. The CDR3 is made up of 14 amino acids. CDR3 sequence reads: CASAPLREGYEQYF. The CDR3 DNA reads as TGCGCCAGCGCCCCCCTCAGGGAGGGCTACGAGCAGTACTTC.

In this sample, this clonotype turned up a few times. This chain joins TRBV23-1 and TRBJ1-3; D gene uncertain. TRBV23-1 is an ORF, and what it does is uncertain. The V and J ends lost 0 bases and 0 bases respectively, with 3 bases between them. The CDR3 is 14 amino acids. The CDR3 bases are TGCGCCAGCAGTCAATCGTACTCTGGAAACACCATATATTTT. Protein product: CASSQSYSGNTIYF.

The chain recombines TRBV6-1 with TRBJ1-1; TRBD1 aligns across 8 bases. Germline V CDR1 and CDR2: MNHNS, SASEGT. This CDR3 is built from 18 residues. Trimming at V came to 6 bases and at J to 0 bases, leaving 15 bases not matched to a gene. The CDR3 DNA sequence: TGTGCCAGCAGACCAGATTCGGGACAGGACATCATGAACACTGAAGCTTTCTTT. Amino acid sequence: CASRPDSGQDIMNTEAFF.

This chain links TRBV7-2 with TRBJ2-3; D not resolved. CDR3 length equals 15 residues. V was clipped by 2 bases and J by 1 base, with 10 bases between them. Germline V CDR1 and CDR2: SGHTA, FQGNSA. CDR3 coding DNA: TGTGCCAGCAGCTTACAGCTGCTGGGCACAGATACGCAGTATTTT. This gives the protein CASSLQLLGTDTQYF. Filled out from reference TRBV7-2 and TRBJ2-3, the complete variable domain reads GAGVSQSPSNKVTEKGKDVELRCDPISGHTALYWYRQSLGQGLEFLIYFQGNSAPDKSGLPSDRFSAERTGGSVSTLTIQRTQQEDSAVYLCASSLQLLGTDTQYFGPGTRLTVL.

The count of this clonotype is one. The CDR3 DNA is TGTGCCAGTAGTGTTACAGGGGGAGGCCAGCCCCAGCATTTT. Amino acid sequence: CASSVTGGGQPQHF. The chain joins TRBV19 to TRBJ1-5; the match to TRBD1 covers 8 bases. Germline V CDR1 and CDR2: LNHDA, SQIVND (reference sequence). This CDR3 is built from 14 residues. J gave up 7 bases and V 5 bases, and 7 bases lay outside the gene matches.

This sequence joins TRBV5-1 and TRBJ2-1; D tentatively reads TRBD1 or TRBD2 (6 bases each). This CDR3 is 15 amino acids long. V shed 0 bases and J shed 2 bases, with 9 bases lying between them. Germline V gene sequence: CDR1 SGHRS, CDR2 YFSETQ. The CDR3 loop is CASSLGGGPYNEQFF. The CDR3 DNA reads TGCGCCAGCAGCTTGGGAGGGGGGCCCTACAATGAGCAGTTCTTC. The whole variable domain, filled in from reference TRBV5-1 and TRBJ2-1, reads KAGVTQTPRYLIKTRGQQVTLSCSPISGHRSVSWYQQTPGQGLQFLFEYFSETQRNKGNFPGRFSGRQFSNSRSEMNVSTLELGDSALYLCASSLGGGPYNEQFFGPGTRLTVL.

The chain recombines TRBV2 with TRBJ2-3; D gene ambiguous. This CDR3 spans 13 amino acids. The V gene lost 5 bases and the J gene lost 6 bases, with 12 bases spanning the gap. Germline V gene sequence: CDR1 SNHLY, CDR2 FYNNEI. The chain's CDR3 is CASSTIQGDTQYF. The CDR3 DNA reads TGTGCCAGCAGTACCATCCAAGGGGATACGCAGTATTTT.

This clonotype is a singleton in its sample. The CDR3 region is CASSNRQGFFYEQYF. The CDR3 DNA is TGTGCCAGCAGCAACCGACAGGGGTTTTTCTACGAGCAGTACTTC. J is TRBJ2-7 and V is TRBV11-2; TRBD1 agrees at 8 bases. This CDR3 region has 15 residues. Germline-derived CDR1 and CDR2 are SGHAT and FQNNGV. V was pared by 5 bases and J by 3 bases, with 9 bases of the junction left unmatched.

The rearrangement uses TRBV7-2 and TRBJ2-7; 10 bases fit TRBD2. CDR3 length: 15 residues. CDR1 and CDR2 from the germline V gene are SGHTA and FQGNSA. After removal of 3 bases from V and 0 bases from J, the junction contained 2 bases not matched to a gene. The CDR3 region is CASSFSGGSSYEQYF. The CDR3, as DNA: TGTGCCAGCAGCTTTAGCGGGGGGAGCTCCTACGAGCAGTACTTC.

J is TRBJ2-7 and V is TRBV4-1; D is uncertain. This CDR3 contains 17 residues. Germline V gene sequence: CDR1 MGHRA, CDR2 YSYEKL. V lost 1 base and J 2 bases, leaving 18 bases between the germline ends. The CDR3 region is CASSQGGIGFLTYEQYF. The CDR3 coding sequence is TGCGCCAGCAGCCAAGGAGGTATAGGCTTCTTGACCTACGAGCAGTACTTC.

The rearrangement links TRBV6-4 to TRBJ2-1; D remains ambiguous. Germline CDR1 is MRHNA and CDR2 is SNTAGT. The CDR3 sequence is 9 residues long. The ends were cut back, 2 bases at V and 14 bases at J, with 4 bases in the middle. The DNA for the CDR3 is TGTGCCAGCAGTGACACGGAGTTCTTC. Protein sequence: CASSDTEFF.

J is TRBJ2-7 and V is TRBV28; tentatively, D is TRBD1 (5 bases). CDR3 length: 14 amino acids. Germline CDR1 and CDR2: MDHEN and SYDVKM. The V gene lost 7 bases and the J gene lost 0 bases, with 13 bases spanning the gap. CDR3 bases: TGTGCCAGCACCCCCCGGCAGGGCTCCTACGAGCAGTACTTC. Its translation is CASTPRQGSYEQYF.

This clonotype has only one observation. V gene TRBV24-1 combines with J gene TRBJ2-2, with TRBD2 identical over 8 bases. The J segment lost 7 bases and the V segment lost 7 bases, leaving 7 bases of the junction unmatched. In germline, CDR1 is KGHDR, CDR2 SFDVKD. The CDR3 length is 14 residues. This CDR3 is CATRPGGVGGELFF. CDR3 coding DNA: TGTGCCACCAGACCCGGGGGGGTTGGCGGGGAGCTGTTTTTT.

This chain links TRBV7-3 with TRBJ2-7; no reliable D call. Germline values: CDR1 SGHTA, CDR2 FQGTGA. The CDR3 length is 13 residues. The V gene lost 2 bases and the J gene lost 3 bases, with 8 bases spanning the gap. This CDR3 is CASSLGLNYEQYF. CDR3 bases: TGTGCCAGCAGCTTAGGATTAAACTACGAGCAGTACTTC.

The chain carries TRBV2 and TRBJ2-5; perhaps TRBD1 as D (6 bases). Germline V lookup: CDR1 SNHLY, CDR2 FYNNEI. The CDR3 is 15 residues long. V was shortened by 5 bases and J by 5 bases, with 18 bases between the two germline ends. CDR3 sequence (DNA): TGTGCCAGCAGTCGCAGGGGTATAGTAATTGAGACCCAGTACTTC. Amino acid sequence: CASSRRGIVIETQYF.

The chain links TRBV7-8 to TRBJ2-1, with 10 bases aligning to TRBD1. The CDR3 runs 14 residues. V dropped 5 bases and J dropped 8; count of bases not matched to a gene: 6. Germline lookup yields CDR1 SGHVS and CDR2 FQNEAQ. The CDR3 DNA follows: TGTGCCAGCAGCATCCGACAGGGGGCGGATGAGCAGTTCTTC. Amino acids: CASSIRQGADEQFF.

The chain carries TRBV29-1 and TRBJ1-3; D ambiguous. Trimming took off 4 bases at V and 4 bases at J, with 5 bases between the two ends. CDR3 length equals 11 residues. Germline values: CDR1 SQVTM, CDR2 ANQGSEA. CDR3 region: CSVALGNTIYF. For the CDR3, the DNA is TGCAGCGTTGCTTTGGGAAACACCATATATTTT. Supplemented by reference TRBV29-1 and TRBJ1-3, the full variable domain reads SAVISQKPSRDICQRGTSLTIQCQVDSQVTMMFWYRQQPGQSLTLIATANQGSEATYESGFVIDKFPISRPNLTFSTLTVSNMSPEDSSIYLCSVALGNTIYFGEGSWLTVV.

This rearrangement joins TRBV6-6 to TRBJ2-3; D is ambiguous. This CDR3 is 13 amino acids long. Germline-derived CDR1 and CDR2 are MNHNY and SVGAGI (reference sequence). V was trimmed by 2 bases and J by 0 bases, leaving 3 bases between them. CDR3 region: CASSYASTDTQYF. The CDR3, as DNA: TGTGCCAGCAGTTACGCTAGCACAGATACGCAGTATTTT.

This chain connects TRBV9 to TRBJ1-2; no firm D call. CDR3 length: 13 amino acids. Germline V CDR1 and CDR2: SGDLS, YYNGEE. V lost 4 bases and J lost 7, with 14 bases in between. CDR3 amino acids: CASSPGPTPGYTF. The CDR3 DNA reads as TGTGCCAGCAGCCCAGGACCTACACCTGGCTACACCTTC.

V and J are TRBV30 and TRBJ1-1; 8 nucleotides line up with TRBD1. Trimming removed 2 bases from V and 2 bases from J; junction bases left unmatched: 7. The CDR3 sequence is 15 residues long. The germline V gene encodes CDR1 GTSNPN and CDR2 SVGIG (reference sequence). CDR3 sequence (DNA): TGTGCCTGGAGTCATTTGGGACAGGCAAACACTGAAGCTTTCTTT. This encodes CAWSHLGQANTEAFF.

The CDR3 spells CSARDPRVTGELFF. CDR3 DNA: TGCAGTGCTAGAGATCCCAGGGTTACCGGGGAGCTGTTTTTT. The J gene is TRBJ2-2, the V gene TRBV20-1; D is perhaps TRBD1 (5 bases). In germline, CDR1 is DFQATT, CDR2 SNEGSKA (reference sequence). Trimming cost V 0 bases and J 5 bases, with 10 bases left between them. The CDR3 covers 14 residues.

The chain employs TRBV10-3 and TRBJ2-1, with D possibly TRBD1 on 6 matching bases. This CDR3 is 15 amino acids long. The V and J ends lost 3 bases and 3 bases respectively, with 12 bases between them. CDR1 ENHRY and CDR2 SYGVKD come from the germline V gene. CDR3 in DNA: TGTGCCATCAGTGAAGCAGGGGTGCACTACAATGAGCAGTTCTTC. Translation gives CAISEAGVHYNEQFF.